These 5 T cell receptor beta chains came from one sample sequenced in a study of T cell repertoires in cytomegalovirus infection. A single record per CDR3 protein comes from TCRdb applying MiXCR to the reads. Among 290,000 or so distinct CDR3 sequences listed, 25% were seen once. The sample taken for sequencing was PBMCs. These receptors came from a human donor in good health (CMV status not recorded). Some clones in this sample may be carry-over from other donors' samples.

CDR3 DNA: TGTGCCAGCAGCTTAGGGACGGTACTTAACAATGAGCAGTACTTC. Its translation is CASSLGTVLNNEQYF. The V and J genes are TRBV7-4 and TRBJ2-1, with unresolved D. The assigned J gene may be wrong: the sequence end matches TRBJ2-7 better. This CDR3 is 15 amino acids long. Germline V gene sequence: CDR1 SGHVT, CDR2 SQSDAQ.

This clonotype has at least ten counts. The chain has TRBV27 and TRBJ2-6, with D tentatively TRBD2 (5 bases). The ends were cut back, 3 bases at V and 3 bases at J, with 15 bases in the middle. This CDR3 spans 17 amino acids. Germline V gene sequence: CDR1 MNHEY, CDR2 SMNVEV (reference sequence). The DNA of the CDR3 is TGTGCCAGCAGTTTTTTCGCCTCCCGGGGTGGGGCCAACGTCCTGACTTTC. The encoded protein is CASSFFASRGGANVLTF.

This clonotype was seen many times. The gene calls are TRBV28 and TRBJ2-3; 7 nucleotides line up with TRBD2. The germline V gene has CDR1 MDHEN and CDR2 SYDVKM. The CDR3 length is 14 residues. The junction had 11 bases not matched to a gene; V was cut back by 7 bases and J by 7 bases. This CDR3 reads CASMQGGAGNTQYF. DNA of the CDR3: TGTGCCAGCATGCAGGGAGGAGCGGGAAATACGCAGTATTTT.

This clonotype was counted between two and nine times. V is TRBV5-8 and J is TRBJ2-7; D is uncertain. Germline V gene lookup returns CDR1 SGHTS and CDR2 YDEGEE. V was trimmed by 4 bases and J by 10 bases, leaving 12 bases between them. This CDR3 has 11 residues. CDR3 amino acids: CASSPVMKQYF. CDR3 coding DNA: TGTGCCAGCAGCCCCGTGATGAAACAGTACTTC.

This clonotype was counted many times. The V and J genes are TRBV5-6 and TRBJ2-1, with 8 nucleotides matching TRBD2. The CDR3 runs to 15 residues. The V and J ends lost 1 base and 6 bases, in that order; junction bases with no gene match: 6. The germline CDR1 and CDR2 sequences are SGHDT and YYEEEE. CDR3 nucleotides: TGTGCCAGCAGCTTGCGGGGGGGCGGAGGCAATGAGCAGTTCTTC. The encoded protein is CASSLRGGGGNEQFF.